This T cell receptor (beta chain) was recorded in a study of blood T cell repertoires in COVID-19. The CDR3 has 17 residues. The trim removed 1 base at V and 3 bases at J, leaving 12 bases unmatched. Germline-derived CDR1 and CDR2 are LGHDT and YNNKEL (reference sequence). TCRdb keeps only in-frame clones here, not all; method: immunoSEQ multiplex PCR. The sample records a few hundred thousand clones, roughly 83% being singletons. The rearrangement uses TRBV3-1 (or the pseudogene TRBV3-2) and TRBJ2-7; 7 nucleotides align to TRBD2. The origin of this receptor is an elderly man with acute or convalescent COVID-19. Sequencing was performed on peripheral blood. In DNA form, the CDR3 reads TGTGCCAGCAGCCAAGCTGGCGGGAGAACATTCGTCTACGAGCAGTACTTC. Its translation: CASSQAGGRTFVYEQYF.